Listed below are T cell receptor beta chains from one sample, sequenced in a study of T cell changes during pregnancy in multiple sclerosis. This table comes from immunoSEQ multiplex PCR, and its TCRdb copy is limited to in-frame clones, with some not included. In the table there are approximately 70,000 clones, roughly 94% of which are singletons. Source: peripheral blood, taken in the second trimester of pregnancy. The origin of the receptors is a female donor in good health, enrolled as a control in a pregnancy study. Each CDR3 is given with its conserved first and last residue. The D gene is left open where the match is weak. Clone sizes are given selectively: once, few, many, or a class where the clone is expanded.

D gene	V gene	J gene	clone size	CDR3 protein	CDR3 DNA
-	TRBV9	TRBJ1-1	-	CASSPRADRLEAFF	TGTGCCAGCAGCCCGAGGGCGGACAGACTCGAAGCTTTCTTT
-	TRBV6-1	TRBJ2-2	few	CASIAPLDAGELFF	TGTGCCAGCATTGCCCCCTTAGATGCCGGGGAGCTGTTTTTT
-	TRBV29-1	TRBJ1-1	-	CSVADSPIMNTEAFF	TGCAGCGTGGCCGACAGTCCGATAATGAACACTGAAGCTTTCTTT
TRBD2	TRBV28	TRBJ2-5	-	CASSFPRGGETQYF	TGTGCCAGCAGTTTCCCTCGGGGGGGGGAGACCCAGTACTTC
-	TRBV29-1	TRBJ2-1	once	CSVSEGTSYNEQFF	TGCAGCGTCTCGGAGGGGACCTCCTACAATGAGCAGTTCTTC
TRBD1	TRBV2	TRBJ1-2	-	CASSLTGPLYGYTF	TGTGCCAGCAGTCTGACAGGGCCCCTCTATGGCTACACCTTC
-	TRBV7-2	TRBJ1-1	-	CASSWGQNTEAFF	TGTGCCAGCAGCTGGGGACAGAACACTGAAGCTTTCTTT
TRBD1	TRBV18	TRBJ2-3	-	CASSPPTGGTDTQYF	TGTGCCAGCTCACCACCGACAGGGGGAACAGATACGCAGTATTTT
-	TRBV10-2	TRBJ2-5	once	CASRLYPDRQETQYF	TGCGCCAGCAGACTCTACCCTGACAGACAAGAGACCCAGTACTTC
TRBD1	TRBV19	TRBJ1-6	-	CASSPRDRGSYNSPLHF	TGTGCCAGTAGTCCCCGGGACAGGGGGTCCTATAATTCACCCCTCCACTTT
-	TRBV7-9	TRBJ1-1	-	CASSPAGPNTEAFF	TGTGCCAGCAGCCCCGCGGGACCGAACACTGAAGCTTTCTTT